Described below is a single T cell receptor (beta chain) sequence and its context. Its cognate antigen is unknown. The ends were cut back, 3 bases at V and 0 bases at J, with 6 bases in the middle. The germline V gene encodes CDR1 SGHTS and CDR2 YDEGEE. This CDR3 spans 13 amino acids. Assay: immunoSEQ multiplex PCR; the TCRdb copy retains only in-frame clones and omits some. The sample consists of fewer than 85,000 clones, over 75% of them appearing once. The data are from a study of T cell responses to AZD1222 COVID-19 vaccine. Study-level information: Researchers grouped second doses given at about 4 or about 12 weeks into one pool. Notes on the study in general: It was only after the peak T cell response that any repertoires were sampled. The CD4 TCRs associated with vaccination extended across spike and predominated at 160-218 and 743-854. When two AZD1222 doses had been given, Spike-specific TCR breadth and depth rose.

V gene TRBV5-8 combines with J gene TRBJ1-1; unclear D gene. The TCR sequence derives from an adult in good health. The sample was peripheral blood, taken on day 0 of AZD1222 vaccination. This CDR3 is CASSSALNTEAFF. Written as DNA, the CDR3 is TGTGCCAGCAGCTCCGCGCTGAACACTGAAGCTTTCTTT.